This TCR beta chain emerged from a study of blood T cells in healthy people across ages. General study findings and limits: It was held that diversity estimates obtained from one million T cells represented underestimates. In older individuals, TCR beta diversity per million T cells was lower, falling roughly linearly with age.

Primers used in a second PCR of about 7 to 11 cycles were a sample-barcoded 5' primer and a J-beta primer mix. Every cDNA molecule bore a tag from a template-switch adaptor containing 12 random nucleotides. TCRdb re-called the 5' RACE reads with MiXCR, one entry per CDR3 protein. The data hold about 900,000 distinct CDR3 sequences, with approximately 67% observed a single time. This clonotype was observed a few times. What it recognizes is unknown. Germline loops: CDR1 SGHVS, CDR2 FQNEAQ. V lost 2 bases and J 8 bases, leaving 22 bases between the germline ends. The CDR3 contains 17 residues. The extraction recovered at least 5.5 micrograms of total RNA per sample.

V usage is TRBV7-8 and J usage is TRBJ2-1, with D perhaps matching TRBD1 (5 bases). Sequencing used blood. The TCR originated in a man under 40 in good health. CDR3 sequence (DNA): TGTGCCAGCAGCTTACGAATCACAGGTGGTAGGAACGATGAGCAGTTCTTC. It encodes CASSLRITGGRNDEQFF.